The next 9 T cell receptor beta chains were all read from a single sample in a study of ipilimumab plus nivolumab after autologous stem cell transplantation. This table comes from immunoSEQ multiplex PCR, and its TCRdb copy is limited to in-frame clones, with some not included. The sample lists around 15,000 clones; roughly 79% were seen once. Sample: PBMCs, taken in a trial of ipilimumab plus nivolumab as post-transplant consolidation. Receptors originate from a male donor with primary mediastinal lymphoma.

DNA of the CDR3: TGTGCCAGCTCACCATTACAGGGTAGCCACGAGCAGTACTTC. Its translation is CASSPLQGSHEQYF. The rearrangement links TRBV18 to TRBJ2-7, with a weak D call TRBD1 (6 bases). This CDR3 comprises 14 residues. V was clipped by 2 bases and J by 5 bases, with 13 bases between them. CDR1 is KGHSH, CDR2 LQKENI, per germline.

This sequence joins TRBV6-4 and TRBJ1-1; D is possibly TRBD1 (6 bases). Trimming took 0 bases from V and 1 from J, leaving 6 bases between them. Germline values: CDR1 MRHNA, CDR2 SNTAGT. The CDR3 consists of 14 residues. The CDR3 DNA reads TGTGCCAGCAGTGACTCGGACAGGAACACTGAAGCTTTCTTT. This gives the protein CASSDSDRNTEAFF.

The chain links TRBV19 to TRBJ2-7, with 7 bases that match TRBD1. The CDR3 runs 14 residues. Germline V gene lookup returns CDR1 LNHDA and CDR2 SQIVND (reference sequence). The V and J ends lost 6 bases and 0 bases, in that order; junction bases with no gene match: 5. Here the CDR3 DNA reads TGTGCCAGTAGAAAGACAGGGAGCTCCTACGAGCAGTACTTC. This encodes CASRKTGSSYEQYF.

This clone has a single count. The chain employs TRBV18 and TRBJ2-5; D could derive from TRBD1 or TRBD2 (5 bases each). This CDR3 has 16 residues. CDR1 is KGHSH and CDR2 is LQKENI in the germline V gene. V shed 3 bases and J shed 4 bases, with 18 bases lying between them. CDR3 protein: CASSPNGPGAGETQYF. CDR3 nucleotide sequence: TGTGCCAGCTCACCCAACGGCCCCGGGGCGGGAGAGACCCAGTACTTC.

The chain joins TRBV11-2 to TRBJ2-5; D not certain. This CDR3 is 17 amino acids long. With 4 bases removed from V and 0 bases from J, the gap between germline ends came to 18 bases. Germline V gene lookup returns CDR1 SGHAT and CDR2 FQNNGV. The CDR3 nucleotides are TGTGCCAGCAGCTCCTCTACCTTTTCGCAGTACCAAGAGACCCAGTACTTC. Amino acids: CASSSSTFSQYQETQYF.

The CDR3 is CASSQGQGVVSEKLFF. In DNA form, the CDR3 reads TGTGCCAGCAGCCAGGGACAGGGGGTCGTAAGTGAAAAACTGTTTTTT. J is TRBJ1-4 and V is TRBV9, with TRBD1 matching over 11 bases. Germline loops: CDR1 SGDLS, CDR2 YYNGEE. The CDR3 has 16 amino acids. J lost 7 bases, V lost 4 bases, and 9 bases had no gene match.

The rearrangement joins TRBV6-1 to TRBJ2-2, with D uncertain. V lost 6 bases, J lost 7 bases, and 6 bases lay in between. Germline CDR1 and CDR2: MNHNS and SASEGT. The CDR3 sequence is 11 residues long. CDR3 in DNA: TGTGCCAGCAGCACAAGCGGGGAGCTGTTTTTT. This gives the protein CASSTSGELFF.

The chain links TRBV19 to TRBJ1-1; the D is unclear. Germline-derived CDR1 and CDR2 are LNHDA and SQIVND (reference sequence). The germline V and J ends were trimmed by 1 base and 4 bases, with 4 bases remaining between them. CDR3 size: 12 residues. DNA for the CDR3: TGTGCCAGTAGTATAGCGAGCACTGAAGCTTTCTTT. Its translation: CASSIASTEAFF.

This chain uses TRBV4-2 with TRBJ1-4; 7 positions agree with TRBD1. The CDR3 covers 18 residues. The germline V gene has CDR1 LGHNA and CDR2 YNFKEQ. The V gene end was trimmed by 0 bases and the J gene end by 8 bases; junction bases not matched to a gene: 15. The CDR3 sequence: CASSQDRQGSIRPEKLFF. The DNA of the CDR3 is TGTGCCAGCAGCCAAGATCGACAGGGCTCTATCCGGCCGGAAAAACTGTTTTTT.